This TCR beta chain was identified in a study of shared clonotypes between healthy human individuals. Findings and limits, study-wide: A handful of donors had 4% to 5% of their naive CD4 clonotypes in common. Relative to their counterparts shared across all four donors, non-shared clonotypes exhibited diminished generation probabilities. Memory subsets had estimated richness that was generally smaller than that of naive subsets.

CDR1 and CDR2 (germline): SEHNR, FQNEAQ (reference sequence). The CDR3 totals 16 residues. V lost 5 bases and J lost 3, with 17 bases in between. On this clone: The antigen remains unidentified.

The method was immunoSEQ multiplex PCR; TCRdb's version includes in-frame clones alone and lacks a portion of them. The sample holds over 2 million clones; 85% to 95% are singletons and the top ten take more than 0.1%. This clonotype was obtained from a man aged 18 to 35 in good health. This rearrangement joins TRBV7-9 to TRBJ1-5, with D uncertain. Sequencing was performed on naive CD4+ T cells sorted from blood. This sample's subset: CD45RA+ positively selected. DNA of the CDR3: TGTGCCAGCAGCCCCACGAGAGGGCCGTACAATCAGCCCCAGCATTTT. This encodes CASSPTRGPYNQPQHF.